This passage covers 18 T cell receptor beta chains from one sample sequenced in a study of T cells in tuberculosis. Cells were sorted from thawed PBMC rested overnight and stained with GMM-loaded CD1B tetramer, viability dye and anti-CD3. The lipid loaded on the CD1B tetramers was C32 glucose monomycolate from Rhodococcus equi. The table came from immunoSEQ multiplex PCR; TCRdb's copy has only in-frame clones and leaves some out. The sample lists tens of thousands of clones, around 81% occurring once. Sequencing was done on a sample of CD1b-GMM tetramer-negative cells sorted from PBMCs. The receptors come from an adult woman with latent tuberculosis.

The chain uses TRBV10-1 and TRBJ1-2, with D possibly being TRBD1 (6 bases). The CDR3 totals 13 residues. Germline CDR1 is WNHNN and CDR2 is SYGVQD (reference sequence). The germline V and J ends were trimmed by 9 bases and 6 bases, with 17 bases remaining between them. Written as DNA, the CDR3 is TGCGCCAGATACCCTGGGGGCGACCATGGCTACACCTTC. This gives the protein CARYPGGDHGYTF.

The CDR3 is CSVEVLGDTQYF. CDR3 DNA sequence: TGCAGCGTTGAAGTGCTCGGAGATACGCAGTATTTT. The V call is TRBV29-1, the J call TRBJ2-3; no definite D call. From germline, CDR1 is SQVTM and CDR2 ANQGSEA. V was trimmed by 1 base and J by 5 bases, leaving 7 bases between them. The CDR3 runs 12 residues.

The CDR3 region is CASSPRTGNYNEQFF. The CDR3 bases are TGTGCCAGCAGCCCGAGGACAGGGAACTACAATGAGCAGTTCTTC. The J gene is TRBJ2-1, the V gene TRBV11-3; 8 positions match TRBD1. Per the germline V gene, CDR1 is SGHNT and CDR2 is YENEEA. After removal of 5 bases from V and 3 bases from J, the junction contained 6 bases not matched to a gene. This CDR3 spans 15 amino acids.

The V call is TRBV4-1, the J call TRBJ2-3, with 11 bases that match TRBD2. The junction had 4 bases not matched to a gene; V was cut back by 0 bases and J by 5 bases. The CDR3 is 16 residues long. Germline V lookup: CDR1 MGHRA, CDR2 YSYEKL. The CDR3 protein is CASSQETSGTGDTQYF. For the CDR3, the DNA is TGCGCCAGCAGCCAAGAGACTAGCGGGACTGGAGATACGCAGTATTTT.

J is TRBJ1-6 and V is TRBV12-5; D ambiguous. V lost 6 bases to trimming and J lost 0 bases, with 12 bases between them. The CDR3 loop spans 16 amino acids. CDR1 and CDR2 from the germline V gene are LGHNT and FRNRAP. CDR3: CASGGGVYSYNSPLHF. In nucleotides, the CDR3 is TGTGCTAGTGGGGGAGGAGTTTACTCCTATAATTCACCCCTCCACTTT.

This chain uses TRBV2 with TRBJ2-7, with D tentatively TRBD2 (6 bases). The CDR3 runs 14 residues. The germline V and J ends were trimmed by 8 bases and 5 bases, with 19 bases remaining between them. Germline values: CDR1 SNHLY, CDR2 FYNNEI. CDR3 loop: CASSVTSTGDEQYF. The CDR3 nucleotides are TGTGCCAGCTCAGTGACCTCCACGGGGGACGAGCAGTACTTC.

Of note for this clone: An end of the junction differs from the germline gene, which may be a read error. Other DNA variants within this sample encode the same CDR3. The J gene is TRBJ1-6, the V gene TRBV4-1; D is ambiguous. CDR3 length equals 16 residues. Looked up from germline, CDR1 is MGHRA and CDR2 is YSYEKL. The CDR3 here is CASSQDRQVKNSPLHF. CDR3 nucleotides: TGCGCCAGCAGCCAAGATAGGCAGGTTAAAAATTCCCCCCTCCACTTT.

The chain recombines TRBV18 with TRBJ1-1; D is possibly TRBD1 (5 bases). V lost 1 base and J lost 8, with 11 bases in between. This CDR3 comprises 13 residues. Germline V lookup: CDR1 KGHSH, CDR2 LQKENI. DNA for the CDR3: TGTGCCAGCTCACCACAACAGGCGCCGGAAGCTTTCTTT. It specifies CASSPQQAPEAFF.

The chain combines TRBV5-1 with TRBJ2-5, with D possibly being TRBD1 (6 bases). Trimming pared 0 bases from V and 1 base from J, leaving 7 bases between. The CDR3 is 14 residues long. Germline V CDR1 and CDR2: SGHRS, YFSETQ. CDR3 sequence (DNA): TGCGCCAGCAGCTTGGGAGGGGGCCAAGAGACCCAGTACTTC. Its translation: CASSLGGGQETQYF.

J is TRBJ2-5 and V is TRBV7-7, with 11 bases matching TRBD2. This CDR3 is 16 amino acids long. The V gene's germline CDR1 is SSHAT and CDR2 FNYEAQ (reference sequence). V was pared by 6 bases and J by 1 base, with 7 bases of the junction left unmatched. The DNA for the CDR3 is TGTGCCAGCAGTTCTGGACTAGCGGGTACCCAAGAGACCCAGTACTTC. Translated: CASSSGLAGTQETQYF. Using reference TRBV7-7 and TRBJ2-5 for the parts outside the CDR3, the full variable domain is GAGVSQSPRYKVTKRGQDVTLRCDPISSHATLYWYQQALGQGPEFLTYFNYEAQPDKSGLPSDRFSAERPEGSISTLTIQRTEQRDSAMYRCASSSGLAGTQETQYFGPGTRLLVL.

This sequence joins TRBV7-9 and TRBJ2-2; 9 bases map to TRBD2. Germline CDR1 SEHNR, CDR2 FQNEAQ (reference sequence). Trimming removed 8 bases from V and 0 bases from J; junction bases left unmatched: 10. This CDR3 spans 17 amino acids. The CDR3 coding sequence is TGTGCCAGCCGGACTAGCGCCCGAACCACGAACACCGGGGAGCTGTTTTTT. This sequence encodes CASRTSARTTNTGELFF.

CDR3 loop: CASSPGDRPLYEQYF. Here the CDR3 DNA reads TGCGCCAGCAGCCCGGGGGACAGGCCCCTTTACGAGCAGTACTTC. V usage is TRBV5-1 and J usage is TRBJ2-5, with 8 positions matching TRBD1. The J call may be wrong; the DNA end is better matched by TRBJ2-7. The CDR3 is 15 residues long. In germline, CDR1 is SGHRS, CDR2 YFSETQ.

This chain links TRBV29-1 with TRBJ2-3, with 13 bases aligning to TRBD2. CDR1 SQVTM and CDR2 ANQGSEA come from the germline V gene. The V segment lost 3 bases and the J segment 4 bases; nucleotides outside the gene matches: 4. This CDR3 comprises 15 residues. CDR3 protein: CSVDRTSGRADTQYF. The CDR3 nucleotides read TGCAGCGTTGACCGGACTAGCGGGAGAGCAGATACGCAGTATTTT.

The V gene is TRBV7-2, the J gene TRBJ1-6, with D hard to call. The CDR3 has 12 residues. Germline lookup yields CDR1 SGHTA and CDR2 FQGNSA. The V end was cut by 4 bases, the J end by 6 bases, with 4 bases between. The CDR3 DNA reads as TGTGCCAGCAGCTGGCCTAATTCACCCCTCCACTTT. Translated: CASSWPNSPLHF. Variable domain in full (rest from reference TRBV7-2 and TRBJ1-6): GAGVSQSPSNKVTEKGKDVELRCDPISGHTALYWYRQSLGQGLEFLIYFQGNSAPDKSGLPSDRFSAERTGGSVSTLTIQRTQQEDSAVYLCASSWPNSPLHFGNGTRLTVT.

The CDR3 nucleotides are TGTGCCAGCGGTGGGAGGATCTCCTACAATGAGCAGTTCTTC. Translated: CASGGRISYNEQFF. The V and J genes are TRBV27 and TRBJ2-1, with D perhaps matching TRBD2 (6 bases). Per germline, CDR1 MNHEY and CDR2 SMNVEV (reference sequence). Trimming cost V 8 bases and J 0 bases, with 11 bases left between them. The CDR3 has 14 amino acids.

The rearrangement joins TRBV5-1 to TRBJ1-1; the match to TRBD1 covers 7 bases. CDR1 is SGHRS, CDR2 YFSETQ, per germline. This CDR3 is built from 13 residues. With V trimmed by 2 bases and J by 7 bases, 5 bases remained unmatched. Here the CDR3 reads CASSFGAGGEAFF. In nucleotides, the CDR3 is TGCGCCAGCAGCTTTGGGGCAGGGGGTGAAGCTTTCTTT.

This chain links TRBV30 with TRBJ1-4; the match to TRBD1 covers 7 bases. V lost 3 bases, J lost 4 bases, and 5 bases stayed unmatched. Germline assignment: CDR1 GTSNPN and CDR2 SVGIG (reference sequence). The CDR3 consists of 14 residues. CDR3 loop: CAWRVTGYNEKLFF. Here the CDR3 DNA reads TGTGCCTGGAGGGTGACAGGGTATAATGAAAAACTGTTTTTT.

The genes are TRBV5-6 and TRBJ1-2; 10 positions agree with TRBD1. The V and J ends lost 0 bases and 5 bases, in that order; junction bases with no gene match: 13. Germline V gene lookup returns CDR1 SGHDT and CDR2 YYEEEE. The CDR3 extends over 18 amino acids. The CDR3 region is CASSLVVGDRGLPYGYTF. CDR3 nucleotides: TGTGCCAGCAGCTTGGTAGTGGGGGACAGGGGCCTTCCTTATGGCTACACCTTC.